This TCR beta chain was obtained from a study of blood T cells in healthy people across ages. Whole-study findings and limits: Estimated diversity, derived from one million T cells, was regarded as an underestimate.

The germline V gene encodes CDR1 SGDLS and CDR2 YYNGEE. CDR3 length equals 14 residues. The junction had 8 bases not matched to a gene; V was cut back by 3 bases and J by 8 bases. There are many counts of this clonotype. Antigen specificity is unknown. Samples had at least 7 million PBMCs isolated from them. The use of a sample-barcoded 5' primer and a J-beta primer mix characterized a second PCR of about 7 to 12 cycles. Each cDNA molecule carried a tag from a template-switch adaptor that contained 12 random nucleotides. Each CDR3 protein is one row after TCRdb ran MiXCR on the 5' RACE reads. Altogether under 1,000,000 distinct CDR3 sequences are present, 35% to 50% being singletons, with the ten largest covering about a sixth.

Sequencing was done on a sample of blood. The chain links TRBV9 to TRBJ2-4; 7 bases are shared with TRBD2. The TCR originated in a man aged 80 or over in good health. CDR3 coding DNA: TGTGCCAGCAGCGGACTAGCTGGGAGTCACATTCAGTACTTC. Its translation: CASSGLAGSHIQYF.